Presented here are 6 T cell receptor beta chains from one specimen sequenced in a study of OX40 agonist ivuxolimab in advanced cancers. Profiling relied on immunoSEQ multiplex PCR, and the TCRdb table lists in-frame clones only, not all of them. Counted here are about 50,000 clones, 80% to 95% occurring once; the ten biggest clones make up around 25%. The sequencing used CD4+ or CD8+ T cells sorted from blood, collected in a trial of the OX40 agonist ivuxolimab. Receptors were obtained from an adult with an advanced solid tumor such as melanoma, head and neck, liver or kidney cancer.

CDR3 protein: CASSLDRYEQYF. In nucleotides, the CDR3 is TGTGCCAGCAGCTTGGACCGCTACGAGCAGTACTTC. The chain has TRBV11-2 and TRBJ2-7; D uncertain. Trimming cost V 3 bases and J 3 bases, with 6 bases left between them. The CDR3 totals 12 residues. CDR1 and CDR2 from the germline V gene are SGHAT and FQNNGV.

This clone was observed a few times. The chain carries TRBV9 and TRBJ1-1; D is unclear. V was pared by 3 bases and J by 6 bases, with 15 bases between. The CDR3 loop spans 14 amino acids. CDR1 and CDR2 from the germline V gene are SGDLS and YYNGEE. CDR3 in DNA: TGTGCCAGCAGCGAATACAACGGTATGGCTGAAGCTTTCTTT. It encodes CASSEYNGMAEAFF.

The chain is built from TRBV5-6 and TRBJ1-1; 7 bases map to TRBD1. V shed 4 bases, J shed 1 base, and the junction held 1 base outside the gene matches. This CDR3 has 13 residues. Germline V gene lookup returns CDR1 SGHDT and CDR2 YYEEEE. CDR3 amino acids: CASSQGGNTEAFF. The CDR3 nucleotides read TGTGCCAGCAGCCAGGGGGGGAACACTGAAGCTTTCTTT.

V usage is TRBV9 and J usage is TRBJ1-2, with a weak D call TRBD1 (6 bases). V was clipped by 4 bases and J by 8 bases, with 18 bases between them. CDR1 SGDLS and CDR2 YYNGEE come from the germline V gene. The CDR3 sequence is 14 residues long. The DNA of the CDR3 is TGTGCCAGCAGCCTAGATACGGACAGTGGGGGCTACACCTTC. It encodes CASSLDTDSGGYTF.

The chain employs TRBV5-1 and TRBJ2-2, with D tentatively TRBD1 or TRBD2 (5 bases each). Germline V lookup: CDR1 SGHRS, CDR2 YFSETQ. The CDR3 extends over 18 amino acids. Trimming took off 4 bases at V and 7 bases at J, with 26 bases between the two ends. CDR3: CASSLAGTGAPLGGELFF. The CDR3 coding sequence is TGCGCCAGCAGCCTGGCGGGTACAGGTGCTCCACTGGGCGGGGAGCTGTTTTTT.

This chain joins TRBV5-6 and TRBJ2-7; D is possibly TRBD1 or TRBD2 (5 bases each). The CDR3 contains 15 residues. V was pared by 4 bases and J by 1 base, with 15 bases between. In germline, CDR1 is SGHDT, CDR2 YYEEEE. CDR3 in DNA: TGTGCCAGCAGCCCCCTGGGCGAGGGGTCCTACGAGCAGTACTTC. This encodes CASSPLGEGSYEQYF.